This T cell receptor (beta chain) was found in a study of cytomegalovirus exposure and HLA in healthy donors. Study-wide results and limits: Altogether, 164 TCR beta chains were recorded as cytomegalovirus-associated.

Measured with immunoSEQ multiplex PCR; TCRdb has only the in-frame clones, and not every one. Here the sample spans over 150,000 clones, about 89% being singletons. Germline lookup yields CDR1 SGHTA and CDR2 FQGNSA. There are 16 residues in the CDR3. In the case of this clone: The antigen is unknown. Mismatch with germline at one junction end may stem from a read error.

The receptor's source is a woman aged 18-29 years in good health and CMV-seropositive. Material for sequencing was PBMCs. The chain links TRBV7-2 to TRBJ2-2; TRBD1 matches at 9 bases. The CDR3 DNA sequence: TGTGCCAGCAGCTCTACCGGGACAGGGAACCCCGGGGAGCTGTTTTTT. Translated: CASSSTGTGNPGELFF.